This T cell receptor beta chain was sequenced during a study of vaccination effects on CD4 cells after COVID-19. Study-level background: Participants completed two doses of the BNT162b2 or mRNA-1273 vaccine.

This clone is medium-sized by share. No antigen is known for it. Germline V gene data show CDR1 as SGHVS and CDR2 as FNYEAQ. Trimming took 2 bases from V and 0 from J, leaving 10 bases between them. The CDR3 spans 16 residues. Sequencing was preceded by expansion of antigen-specific CD4+ T cells with viral peptide pools in the ViraFEST assay. When around nine days of culture had elapsed, CD4+ T cells were isolated. Recipients of the vaccine had no prior SARS-CoV-2 infection and negative nucleocapsid antibodies. Each culture had half its medium swapped for IL-2 medium on days 3 and 7. Profiling relied on immunoSEQ multiplex PCR, and the TCRdb table lists in-frame clones only, not all of them. This sample yields about 68,000 clones, of which about four fifths are seen a single time; approximately 12% belongs to the top ten.

The clonotype originates from a human donor who received a COVID-19 vaccine. The sample consisted of CD4+ T cells from PBMCs cultured with SARS-CoV-2 spike peptides, taken before COVID-19 vaccination. The rearrangement links TRBV7-6 to TRBJ2-2; D is perhaps TRBD1 (6 bases). DNA of the CDR3: TGTGCCAGCAGCTTACAACAGGGCACGAACACCGGGGAGCTGTTTTTT. Translation: CASSLQQGTNTGELFF. The complete variable domain, with remaining parts taken from reference TRBV7-6 and TRBJ2-2, reads GAGVSQSPRYKVTKRGQDVALRCDPISGHVSLYWYRQALGQGPEFLTYFNYEAQQDKSGLPNDRFSAERPEGSISTLTIQRTEQRDSAMYRCASSLQQGTNTGELFFGEGSRLTVL.